The next 10 T cell receptor beta chains were all read from a single sample in a study of cytomegalovirus exposure and HLA in healthy donors. PCR primers comprised 60 Vbeta and 13 Jbeta primers. Profiling relied on immunoSEQ multiplex PCR, and the TCRdb table lists in-frame clones only, not all of them. The data contain 150,000 to 200,000 clones, over 65% of them singletons. Sample: PBMCs. The receptors were gathered from a woman aged 25 to 39 in good health and CMV-seropositive.

This chain links TRBV5-1 with TRBJ1-1; no clear D gene. The V and J ends lost 5 bases and 1 base respectively, with 9 bases between them. Germline V lookup: CDR1 SGHRS, CDR2 YFSETQ. The CDR3 sequence is 13 residues long. The CDR3 here is CASRGGSNTEAFF. The DNA for the CDR3 is TGCGCCAGCAGGGGAGGGTCGAACACTGAAGCTTTCTTT.

The chain links TRBV4-1 to TRBJ2-1, with D possibly being TRBD2 (6 bases). CDR3 length equals 14 residues. V shed 3 bases and J shed 6 bases, with 12 bases lying between them. The V gene's germline CDR1 is MGHRA and CDR2 YSYEKL. CDR3 nucleotides: TGCGCCAGCAGCCAGGAGGGGTTTGCCAATGAGCAGTTCTTC. Protein: CASSQEGFANEQFF.

CDR3 sequence (DNA): TGTGCCAGTAGTCTTCGGACAGGACCTCTTTACGAGCAGTACTTC. This gives the protein CASSLRTGPLYEQYF. This chain links TRBV19 with TRBJ2-7; 7 positions agree with TRBD1. The V gene end was trimmed by 5 bases and the J gene end by 4 bases; junction bases not matched to a gene: 11. Germline lookup yields CDR1 LNHDA and CDR2 SQIVND (reference sequence). The CDR3 runs to 15 residues.

This clone was observed a handful of times. The chain couples TRBV4-1 to TRBJ2-1, with 9 bases fitting TRBD2. Per the germline V gene, CDR1 is MGHRA and CDR2 is YSYEKL. This CDR3 spans 18 amino acids. V was clipped by 1 base and J by 0 bases; unmatched bases: 7. The CDR3, as DNA: TGCGCCAGCAGCCAAGGGCTAGCGGGGACCTCCTCCTACAATGAGCAGTTCTTC. This encodes CASSQGLAGTSSYNEQFF.

J is TRBJ2-3 and V is TRBV7-3; no clear D. CDR1 and CDR2 (germline): SGHTA, FQGTGA. The CDR3 is 14 residues long. The V gene lost 5 bases and the J gene lost 3 bases, with 12 bases spanning the gap. CDR3 loop: CASSPRTVTDTQYF. The CDR3 bases are TGTGCCAGCAGCCCTCGCACAGTAACAGATACGCAGTATTTT.

The genes are TRBV5-6 and TRBJ1-2, with TRBD1 identical over 9 bases. V gave up 0 bases and J gave up 5 bases; unmatched junction bases: 8. This CDR3 contains 16 residues. Germline V CDR1 and CDR2: SGHDT, YYEEEE. The CDR3: CASSLVGQGVGYGYTF. The DNA of the CDR3 is TGTGCCAGCAGCTTGGTGGGACAGGGAGTAGGATATGGCTACACCTTC.

Remarks on this clone: The junction differs from germline at one of its ends, possibly a read error. The V call is TRBV7-9, the J call TRBJ1-1, with D perhaps TRBD1 (6 bases). This CDR3 spans 16 amino acids. CDR1 is SEHNR, CDR2 FQNEAQ, per germline (reference sequence). CDR3 amino acids: CSSSLYLTGIITEAFF. The CDR3 nucleotides are TGTTCCAGCAGCTTATATCTCACAGGGATCATCACTGAAGCTTTCTTT.

This chain uses TRBV6-1 with TRBJ2-5; TRBD1 might be the D (5 bases). CDR3 size: 10 residues. Per the germline V gene, CDR1 is MNHNS and CDR2 is SASEGT. The V gene lost 1 base and the J gene lost 11 bases, with 5 bases spanning the gap. The CDR3 region is CASSEEGQYF. The CDR3 DNA sequence: TGTGCCAGCAGTGAAGAGGGGCAGTACTTC.

This clone was recorded once. CDR3 amino acids: CASSQTSGRATGELFF. The CDR3 region has the DNA TGTGCCAGCAGCCAGACTAGCGGGAGGGCGACCGGGGAGCTGTTTTTT. The rearrangement links TRBV7-7 to TRBJ2-2, with TRBD2 matching over 14 bases. The ends lost 5 bases at V and 5 bases at J; junction bases unmatched: 4. This CDR3 has 16 residues. Germline loops: CDR1 SSHAT, CDR2 FNYEAQ (reference sequence). Full variable domain (rest looked up from reference TRBV7-7 and TRBJ2-2): GAGVSQSPRYKVTKRGQDVTLRCDPISSHATLYWYQQALGQGPEFLTYFNYEAQPDKSGLPSDRFSAERPEGSISTLTIQRTEQRDSAMYRCASSQTSGRATGELFFGEGSRLTVL.

This clone occurred once. The chain recombines TRBV5-4 with TRBJ2-7, with a tentative D call TRBD2 (6 bases). The CDR3 totals 14 residues. Germline V CDR1 and CDR2: SGHNT, YYREEE (reference sequence). Trimming left V 7 bases short and J 4 bases short, with 18 bases between. The CDR3 bases are TGTGCCAGCGCCCGGGACTCACAGACGTACGAGCAGTACTTC. Translation gives CASARDSQTYEQYF.